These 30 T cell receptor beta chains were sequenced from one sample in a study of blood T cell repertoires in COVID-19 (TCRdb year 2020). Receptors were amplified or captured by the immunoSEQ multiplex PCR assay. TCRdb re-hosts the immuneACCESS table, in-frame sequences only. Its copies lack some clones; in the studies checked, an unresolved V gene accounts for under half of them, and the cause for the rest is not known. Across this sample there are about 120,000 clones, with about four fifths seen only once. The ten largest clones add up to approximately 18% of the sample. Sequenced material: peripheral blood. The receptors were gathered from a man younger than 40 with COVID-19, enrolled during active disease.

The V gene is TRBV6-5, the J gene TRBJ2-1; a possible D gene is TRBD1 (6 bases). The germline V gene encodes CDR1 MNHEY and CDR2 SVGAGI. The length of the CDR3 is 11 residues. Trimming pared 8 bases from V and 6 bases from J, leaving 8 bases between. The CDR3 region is CASGQLNEQFF. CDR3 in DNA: TGTGCCAGCGGACAGCTCAATGAGCAGTTCTTC.

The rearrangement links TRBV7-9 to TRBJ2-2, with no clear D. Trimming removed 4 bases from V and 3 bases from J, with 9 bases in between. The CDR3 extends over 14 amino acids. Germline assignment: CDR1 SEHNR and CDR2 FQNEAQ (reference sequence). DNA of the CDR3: TGTGCCAGCAGCTCTAGACCGTACACCGGGGAGCTGTTTTTT. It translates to CASSSRPYTGELFF.

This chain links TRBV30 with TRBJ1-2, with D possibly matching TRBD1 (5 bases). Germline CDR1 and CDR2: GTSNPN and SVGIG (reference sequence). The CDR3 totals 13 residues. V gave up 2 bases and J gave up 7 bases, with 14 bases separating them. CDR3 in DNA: TGTGCCTGGAGTACCAGGGCGTGGGGTGGCTACACCTTC. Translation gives CAWSTRAWGGYTF.

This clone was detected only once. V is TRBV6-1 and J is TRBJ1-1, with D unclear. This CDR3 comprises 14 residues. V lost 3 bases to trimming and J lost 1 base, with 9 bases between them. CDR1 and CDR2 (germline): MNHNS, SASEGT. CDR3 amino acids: CASSENEENTEAFF. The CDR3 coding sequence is TGTGCCAGCAGTGAGAATGAGGAGAACACTGAAGCTTTCTTT.

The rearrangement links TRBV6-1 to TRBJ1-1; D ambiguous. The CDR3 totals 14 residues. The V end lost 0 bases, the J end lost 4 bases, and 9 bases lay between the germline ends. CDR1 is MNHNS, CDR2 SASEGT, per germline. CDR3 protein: CASSEAPSGTEAFF. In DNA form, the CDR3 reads TGTGCCAGCAGTGAAGCTCCCTCCGGCACTGAAGCTTTCTTT.

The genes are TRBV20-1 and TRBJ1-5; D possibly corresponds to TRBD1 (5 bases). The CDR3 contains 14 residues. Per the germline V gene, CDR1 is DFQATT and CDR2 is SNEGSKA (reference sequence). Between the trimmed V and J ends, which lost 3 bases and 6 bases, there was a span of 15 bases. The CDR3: CSASPGGGGQPQHF. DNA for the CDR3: TGCAGTGCTAGTCCGGGGGGAGGTGGTCAGCCCCAGCATTTT.

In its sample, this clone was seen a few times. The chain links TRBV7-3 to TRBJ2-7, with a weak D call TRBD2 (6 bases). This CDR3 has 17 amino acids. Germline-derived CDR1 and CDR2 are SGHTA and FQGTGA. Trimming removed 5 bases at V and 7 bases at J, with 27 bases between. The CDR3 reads CASSHQTVRDPPWEQYF. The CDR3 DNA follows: TGTGCCAGCAGCCACCAAACGGTGCGGGACCCCCCTTGGGAGCAGTACTTC.

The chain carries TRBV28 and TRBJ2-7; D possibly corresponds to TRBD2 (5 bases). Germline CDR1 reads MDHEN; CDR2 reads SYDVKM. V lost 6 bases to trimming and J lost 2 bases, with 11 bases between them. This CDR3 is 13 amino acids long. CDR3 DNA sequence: TGTGCCAGCAGACCGCGCGGGCCCTACGAGCAGTACTTC. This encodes CASRPRGPYEQYF.

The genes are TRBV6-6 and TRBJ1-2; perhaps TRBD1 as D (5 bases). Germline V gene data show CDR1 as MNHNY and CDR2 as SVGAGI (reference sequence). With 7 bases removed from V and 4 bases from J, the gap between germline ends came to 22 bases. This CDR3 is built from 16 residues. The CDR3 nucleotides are TGTGCCAGCAACCCTTCCGAGGTAGGGGTTTCCTATGGCTACACCTTC. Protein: CASNPSEVGVSYGYTF.

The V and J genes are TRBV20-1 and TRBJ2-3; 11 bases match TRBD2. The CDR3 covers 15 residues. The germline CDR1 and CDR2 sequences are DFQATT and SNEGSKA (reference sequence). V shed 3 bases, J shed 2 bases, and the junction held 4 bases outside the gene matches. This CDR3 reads CSASPLAGATDTQYF. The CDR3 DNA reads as TGCAGTGCTAGTCCACTAGCGGGGGCCACAGATACGCAGTATTTT.

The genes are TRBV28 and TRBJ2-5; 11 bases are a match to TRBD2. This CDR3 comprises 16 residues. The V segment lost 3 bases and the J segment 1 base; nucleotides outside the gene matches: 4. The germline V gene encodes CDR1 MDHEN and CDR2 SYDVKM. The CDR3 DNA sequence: TGTGCCAGCAGTTTGCGTGGGACTAGCGGCCAAGAGACCCAGTACTTC. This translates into CASSLRGTSGQETQYF.

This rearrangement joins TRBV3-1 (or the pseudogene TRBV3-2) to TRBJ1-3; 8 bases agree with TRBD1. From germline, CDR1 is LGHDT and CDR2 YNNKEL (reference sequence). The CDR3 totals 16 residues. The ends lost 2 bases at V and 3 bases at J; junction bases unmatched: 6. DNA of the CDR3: TGTGCCAGCAGCCAATGGACAGGGACGAGTGGAAACACCATATATTTT. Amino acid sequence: CASSQWTGTSGNTIYF.

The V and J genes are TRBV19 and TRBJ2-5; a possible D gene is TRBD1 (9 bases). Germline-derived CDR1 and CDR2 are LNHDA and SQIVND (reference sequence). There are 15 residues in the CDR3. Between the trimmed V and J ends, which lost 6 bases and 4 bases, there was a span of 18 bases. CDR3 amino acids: CASRRTGAGGETQYF. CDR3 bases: TGTGCCAGTAGAAGGACAGGGGCGGGAGGAGAGACCCAGTACTTC.

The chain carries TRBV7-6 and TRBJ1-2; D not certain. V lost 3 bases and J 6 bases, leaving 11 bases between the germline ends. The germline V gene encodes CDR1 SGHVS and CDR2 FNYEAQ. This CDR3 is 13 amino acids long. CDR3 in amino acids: CASSFFAGNGYTF. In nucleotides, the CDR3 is TGTGCCAGCAGCTTTTTCGCGGGAAATGGCTACACCTTC.

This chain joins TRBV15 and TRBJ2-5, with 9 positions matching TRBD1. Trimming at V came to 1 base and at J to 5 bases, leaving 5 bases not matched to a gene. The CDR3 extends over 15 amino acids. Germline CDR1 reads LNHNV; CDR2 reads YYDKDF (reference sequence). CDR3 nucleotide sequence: TGTGCCACCAGCAGAGTGACAGGGGGATCCGAGACCCAGTACTTC. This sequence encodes CATSRVTGGSETQYF.

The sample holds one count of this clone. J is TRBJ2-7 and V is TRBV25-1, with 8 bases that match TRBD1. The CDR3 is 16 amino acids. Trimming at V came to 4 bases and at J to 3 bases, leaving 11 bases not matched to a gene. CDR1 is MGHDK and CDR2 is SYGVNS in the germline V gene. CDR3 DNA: TGTGCCAGCAGTGTTCGACAGGGGAACGGCTTCTACGAGCAGTACTTC. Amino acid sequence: CASSVRQGNGFYEQYF.

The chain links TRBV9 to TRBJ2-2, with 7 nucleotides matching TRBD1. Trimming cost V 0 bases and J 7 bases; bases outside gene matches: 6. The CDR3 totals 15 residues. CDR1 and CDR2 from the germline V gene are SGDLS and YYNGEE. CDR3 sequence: CASSVETTGHGELFF. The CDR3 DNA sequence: TGTGCCAGCAGCGTAGAAACGACAGGGCACGGGGAGCTGTTTTTT. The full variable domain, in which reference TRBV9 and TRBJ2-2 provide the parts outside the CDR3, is DSGVTQTPKHLITATGQRVTLRCSPRSGDLSVYWYQQSLDQGLQFLIQYYNGEERAKGNILERFSAQQFPDLHSELNLSSLELGDSALYFCASSVETTGHGELFFGEGSRLTVL.

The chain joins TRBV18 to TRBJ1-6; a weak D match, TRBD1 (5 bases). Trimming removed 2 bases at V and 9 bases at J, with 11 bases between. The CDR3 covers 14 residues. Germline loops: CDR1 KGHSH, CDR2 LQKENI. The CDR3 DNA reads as TGTGCCAGCTCACCAGAAGGGGATGGTTCACCCCTCCACTTT. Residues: CASSPEGDGSPLHF.

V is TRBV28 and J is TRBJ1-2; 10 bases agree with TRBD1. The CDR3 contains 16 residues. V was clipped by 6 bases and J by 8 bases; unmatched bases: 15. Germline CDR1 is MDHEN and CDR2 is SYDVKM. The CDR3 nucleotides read TGTGCCAGCAGGCTAGTCTCCTCGGGACAGGGGAAGGGCTACACCTTC. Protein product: CASRLVSSGQGKGYTF.

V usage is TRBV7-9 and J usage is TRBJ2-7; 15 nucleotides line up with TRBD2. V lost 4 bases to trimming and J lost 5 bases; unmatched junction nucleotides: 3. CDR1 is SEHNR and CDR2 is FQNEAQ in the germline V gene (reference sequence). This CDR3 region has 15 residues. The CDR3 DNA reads TGTGCCAGCAGCTGGGGACTAGCGGGAGGTGACGAGCAGTACTTC. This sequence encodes CASSWGLAGGDEQYF.

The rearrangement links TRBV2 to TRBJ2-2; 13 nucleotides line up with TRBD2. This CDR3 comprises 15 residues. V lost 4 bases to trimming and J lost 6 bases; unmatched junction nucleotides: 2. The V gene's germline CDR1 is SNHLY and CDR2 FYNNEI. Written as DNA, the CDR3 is TGTGCCAGCAGTGGAGGACTAGCGGGAGCCGGGGAGCTGTTTTTT. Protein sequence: CASSGGLAGAGELFF.

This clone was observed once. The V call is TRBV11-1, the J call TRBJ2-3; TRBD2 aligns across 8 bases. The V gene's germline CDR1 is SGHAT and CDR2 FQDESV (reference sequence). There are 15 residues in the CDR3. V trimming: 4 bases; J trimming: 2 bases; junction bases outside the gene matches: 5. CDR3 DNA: TGTGCCAGCAGCTCCTTAGCGGGGTTCACAGATACGCAGTATTTT. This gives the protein CASSSLAGFTDTQYF.

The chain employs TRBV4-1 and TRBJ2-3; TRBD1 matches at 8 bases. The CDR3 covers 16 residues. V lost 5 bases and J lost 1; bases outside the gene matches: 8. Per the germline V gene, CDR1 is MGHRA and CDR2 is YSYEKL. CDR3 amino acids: CASSEKGQAGTDTQYF. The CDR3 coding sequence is TGCGCCAGCAGCGAAAAGGGACAGGCTGGCACAGATACGCAGTATTTT.

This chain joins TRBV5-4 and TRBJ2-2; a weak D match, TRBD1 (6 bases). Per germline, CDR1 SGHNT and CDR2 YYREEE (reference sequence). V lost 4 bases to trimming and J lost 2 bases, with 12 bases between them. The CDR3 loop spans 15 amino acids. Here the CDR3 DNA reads TGTGCCAGCAGCCAGGGACACCAAAACACCGGGGAGCTGTTTTTT. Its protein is CASSQGHQNTGELFF.

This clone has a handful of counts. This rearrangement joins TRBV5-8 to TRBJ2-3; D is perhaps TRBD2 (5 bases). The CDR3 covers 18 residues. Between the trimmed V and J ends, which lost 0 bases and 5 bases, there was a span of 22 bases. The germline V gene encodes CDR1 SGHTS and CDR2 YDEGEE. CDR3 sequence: CASSLAGFGGTYGDTQYF. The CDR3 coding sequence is TGTGCCAGCAGCTTGGCAGGATTTGGAGGAACATATGGAGATACGCAGTATTTT.

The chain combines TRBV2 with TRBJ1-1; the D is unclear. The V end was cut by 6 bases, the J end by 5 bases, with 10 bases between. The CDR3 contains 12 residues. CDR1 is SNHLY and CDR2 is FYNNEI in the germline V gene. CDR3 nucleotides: TGTGCCAGCAGGGGGAGAGTTACTGAAGCTTTCTTT. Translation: CASRGRVTEAFF.

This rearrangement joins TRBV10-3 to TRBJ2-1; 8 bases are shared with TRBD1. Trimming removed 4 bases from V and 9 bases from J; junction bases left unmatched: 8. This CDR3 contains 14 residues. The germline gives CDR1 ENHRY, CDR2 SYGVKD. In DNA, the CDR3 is TGTGCCATCAGTGGGGGACAGGTCGGAGGTGAGCAGTTCTTC. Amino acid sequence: CAISGGQVGGEQFF.

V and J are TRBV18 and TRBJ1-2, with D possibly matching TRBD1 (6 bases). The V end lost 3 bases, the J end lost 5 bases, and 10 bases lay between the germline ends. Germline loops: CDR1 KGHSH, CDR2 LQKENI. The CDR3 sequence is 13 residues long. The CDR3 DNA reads TGTGCCAGCTCACCGACAGGCGGGTATGGCTACACCTTC. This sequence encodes CASSPTGGYGYTF.

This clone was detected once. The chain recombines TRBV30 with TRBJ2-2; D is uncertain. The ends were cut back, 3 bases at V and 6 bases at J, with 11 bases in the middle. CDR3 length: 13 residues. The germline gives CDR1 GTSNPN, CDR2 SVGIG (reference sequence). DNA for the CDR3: TGTGCCTGGAGCCCACTAAGGTCCGGGGAGCTGTTTTTT. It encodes CAWSPLRSGELFF.

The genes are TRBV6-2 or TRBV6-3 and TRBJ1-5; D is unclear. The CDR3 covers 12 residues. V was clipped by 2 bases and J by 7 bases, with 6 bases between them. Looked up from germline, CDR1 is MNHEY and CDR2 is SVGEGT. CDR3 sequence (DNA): TGTGCCAGCAGTTACCTAGAACAGCCCCAGCATTTT. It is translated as CASSYLEQPQHF.